This T cell receptor beta chain stems from a study of blood T cells in healthy people across ages. Study-wide findings and caveats: Unsorted PBMCs blocked a conclusive comparison of naive and antigen-experienced cells.

This CDR3 has 16 residues. After removal of 4 bases from V and 3 bases from J, the junction contained 11 bases not matched to a gene. Per the germline V gene, CDR1 is SGHRS and CDR2 is YFSETQ. A J-beta primer mix and a sample-barcoded 5' primer were used in a second PCR of about 7 to 12 cycles. TCRdb re-derived calls from the 5' RACE reads in MiXCR, one entry per CDR3 protein. This table holds 1.5 million to 2 million distinct CDR3 sequences, over 25% found once. The table lists this clonotype with a few counts. The target antigen is unknown. The chain recombines TRBV5-1 with TRBJ2-7; TRBD2 aligns across 9 bases. This clonotype originated in a woman in her 30s in good health. Sample: blood. The CDR3, as DNA: TGCGCCAGCAGCCTCGATCCGGGACTAGCCCTCTACGAGCAGTACTTC. Protein: CASSLDPGLALYEQYF. Drawing the rest from reference TRBV5-1 and TRBJ2-7, the complete variable domain is KAGVTQTPRYLIKTRGQQVTLSCSPISGHRSVSWYQQTPGQGLQFLFEYFSETQRNKGNFPGRFSGRQFSNSRSEMNVSTLELGDSALYLCASSLDPGLALYEQYFGPGTRLTVT.